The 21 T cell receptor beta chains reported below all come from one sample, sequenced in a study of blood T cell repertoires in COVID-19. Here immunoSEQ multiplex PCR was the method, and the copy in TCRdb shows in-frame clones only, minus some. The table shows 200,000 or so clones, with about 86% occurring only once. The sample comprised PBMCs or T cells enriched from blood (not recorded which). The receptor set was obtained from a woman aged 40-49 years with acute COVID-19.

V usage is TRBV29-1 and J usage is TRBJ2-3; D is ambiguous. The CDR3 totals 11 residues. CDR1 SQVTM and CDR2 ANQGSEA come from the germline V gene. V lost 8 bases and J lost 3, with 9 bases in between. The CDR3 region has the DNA TGCAGCACCCGAGTGACAGATACGCAGTATTTT. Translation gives CSTRVTDTQYF.

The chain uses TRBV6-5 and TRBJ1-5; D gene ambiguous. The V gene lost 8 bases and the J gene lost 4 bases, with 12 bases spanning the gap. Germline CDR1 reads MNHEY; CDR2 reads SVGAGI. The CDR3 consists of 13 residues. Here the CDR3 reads CASQLNGNQPQHF. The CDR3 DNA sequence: TGTGCCAGCCAATTAAACGGGAATCAGCCCCAGCATTTT.

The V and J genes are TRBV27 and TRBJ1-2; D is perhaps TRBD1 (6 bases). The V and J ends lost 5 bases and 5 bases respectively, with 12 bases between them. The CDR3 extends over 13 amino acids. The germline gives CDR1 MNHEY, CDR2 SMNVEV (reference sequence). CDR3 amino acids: CASSLDRRYGYTF. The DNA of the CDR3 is TGTGCCAGCAGTCTCGACAGGAGATATGGCTACACCTTC.

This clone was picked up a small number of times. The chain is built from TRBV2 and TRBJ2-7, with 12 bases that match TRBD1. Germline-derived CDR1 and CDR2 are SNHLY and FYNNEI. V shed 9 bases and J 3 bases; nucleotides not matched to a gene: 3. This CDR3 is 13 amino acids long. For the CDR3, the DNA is TGTGCCAGAGGGACAGGGGGCTTCTACGAGCAGTACTTC. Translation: CARGTGGFYEQYF.

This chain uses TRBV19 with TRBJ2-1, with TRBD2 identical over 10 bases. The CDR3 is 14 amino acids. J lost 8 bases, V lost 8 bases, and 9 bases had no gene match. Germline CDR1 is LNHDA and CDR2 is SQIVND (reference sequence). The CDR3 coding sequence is TGTGCCAGTGAGCGGGAGGGAACCGGGGATGAGCAGTTCTTC. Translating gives CASEREGTGDEQFF.

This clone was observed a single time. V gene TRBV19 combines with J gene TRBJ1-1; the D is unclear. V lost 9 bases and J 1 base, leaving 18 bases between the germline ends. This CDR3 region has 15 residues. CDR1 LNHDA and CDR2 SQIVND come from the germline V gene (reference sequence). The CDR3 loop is CASSYSATRNTEAFF. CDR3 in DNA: TGTGCCAGCTCCTATTCAGCGACTCGGAACACTGAAGCTTTCTTT.

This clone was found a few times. CDR3 sequence (DNA): TGTGCCAGTAGTCCTGAGGGAGAGACCCAGTACTTC. As protein: CASSPEGETQYF. The chain carries TRBV19 and TRBJ2-5, with a weak D call TRBD2 (5 bases). The V gene lost 5 bases and the J gene lost 4 bases, with 8 bases spanning the gap. The V gene's germline CDR1 is LNHDA and CDR2 SQIVND (reference sequence). The CDR3 spans 12 residues.

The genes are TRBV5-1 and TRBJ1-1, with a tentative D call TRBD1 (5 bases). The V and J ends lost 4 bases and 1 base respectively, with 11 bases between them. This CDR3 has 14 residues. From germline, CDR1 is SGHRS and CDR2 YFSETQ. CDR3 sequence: CASSPGQGNTEAFF. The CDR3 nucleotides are TGCGCCAGCAGCCCAGGACAAGGGAACACTGAAGCTTTCTTT.

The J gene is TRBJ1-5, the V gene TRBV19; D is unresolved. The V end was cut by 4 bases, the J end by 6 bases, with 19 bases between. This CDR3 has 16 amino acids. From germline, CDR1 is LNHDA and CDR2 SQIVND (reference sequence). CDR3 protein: CASSTPPKLRLQPQHF. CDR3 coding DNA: TGTGCCAGTAGTACACCGCCCAAGTTGCGGCTTCAGCCCCAGCATTTT. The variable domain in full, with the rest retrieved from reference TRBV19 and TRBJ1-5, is DGGITQSPKYLFRKEGQNVTLSCEQNLNHDAMYWYRQDPGQGLRLIYYSQIVNDFQKGDIAEGYSVSREKKESFPLTVTSAQKNPTAFYLCASSTPPKLRLQPQHFGDGTRLSIL.

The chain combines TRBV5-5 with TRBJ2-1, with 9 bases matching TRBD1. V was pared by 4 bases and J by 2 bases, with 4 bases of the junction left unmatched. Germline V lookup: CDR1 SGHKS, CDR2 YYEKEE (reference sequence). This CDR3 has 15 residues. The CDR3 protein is CASSPGQGTYNEQFF. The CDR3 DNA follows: TGTGCCAGCAGCCCGGGACAGGGCACCTACAATGAGCAGTTCTTC.

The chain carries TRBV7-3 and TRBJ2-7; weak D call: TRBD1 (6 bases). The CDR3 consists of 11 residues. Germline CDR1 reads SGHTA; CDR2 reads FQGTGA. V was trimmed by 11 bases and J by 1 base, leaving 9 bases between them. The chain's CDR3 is CAPRGSYEQYF. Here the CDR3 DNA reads TGTGCCCCTAGGGGGTCCTACGAGCAGTACTTC.

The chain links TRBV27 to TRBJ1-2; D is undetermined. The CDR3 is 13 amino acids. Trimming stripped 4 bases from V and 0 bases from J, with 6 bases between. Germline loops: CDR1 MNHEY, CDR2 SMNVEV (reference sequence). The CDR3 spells CASSSGTNYGYTF. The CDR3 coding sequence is TGTGCCAGCAGTTCGGGGACTAACTATGGCTACACCTTC.

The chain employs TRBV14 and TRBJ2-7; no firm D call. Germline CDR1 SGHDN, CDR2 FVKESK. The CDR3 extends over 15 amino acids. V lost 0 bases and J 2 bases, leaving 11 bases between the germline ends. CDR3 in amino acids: CASSQDIQRTYEQYF. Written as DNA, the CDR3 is TGTGCCAGCAGCCAAGATATCCAGCGAACCTACGAGCAGTACTTC. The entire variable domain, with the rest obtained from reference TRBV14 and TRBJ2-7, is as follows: EAGVTQFPSHSVIEKGQTVTLRCDPISGHDNLYWYRRVMGKEIKFLLHFVKESKQDESGMPNNRFLAERTGGTYSTLKVQPAELEDSGVYFCASSQDIQRTYEQYFGPGTRLTVT.

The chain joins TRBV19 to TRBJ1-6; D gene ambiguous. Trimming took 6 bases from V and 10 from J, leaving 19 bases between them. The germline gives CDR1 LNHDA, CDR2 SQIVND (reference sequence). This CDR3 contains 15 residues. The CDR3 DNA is TGTGCCAGTAGCATTATAAACGTTGCGGGCTCACCCCTCCACTTT. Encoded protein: CASSIINVAGSPLHF.

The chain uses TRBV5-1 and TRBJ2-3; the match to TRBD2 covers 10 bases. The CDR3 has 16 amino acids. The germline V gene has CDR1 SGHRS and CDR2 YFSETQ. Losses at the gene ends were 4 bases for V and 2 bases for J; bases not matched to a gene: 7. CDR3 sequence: CASSPRTSGITDTQYF. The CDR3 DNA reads TGCGCCAGCAGCCCTCGGACTAGCGGAATCACAGATACGCAGTATTTT.

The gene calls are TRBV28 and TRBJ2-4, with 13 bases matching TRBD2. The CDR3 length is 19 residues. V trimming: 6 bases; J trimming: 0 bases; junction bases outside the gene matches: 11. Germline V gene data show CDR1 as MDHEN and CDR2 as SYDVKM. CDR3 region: CASSQSGLAGRLAKNIQYF. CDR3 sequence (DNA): TGTGCCAGCAGCCAATCGGGACTAGCGGGGCGGCTAGCCAAAAACATTCAGTACTTC.

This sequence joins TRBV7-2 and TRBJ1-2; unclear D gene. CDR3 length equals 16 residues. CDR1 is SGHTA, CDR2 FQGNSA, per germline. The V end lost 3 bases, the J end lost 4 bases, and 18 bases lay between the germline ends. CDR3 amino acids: CASSFMGSGVGYGYTF. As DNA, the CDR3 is TGTGCCAGCAGCTTTATGGGGAGTGGAGTAGGCTATGGCTACACCTTC.

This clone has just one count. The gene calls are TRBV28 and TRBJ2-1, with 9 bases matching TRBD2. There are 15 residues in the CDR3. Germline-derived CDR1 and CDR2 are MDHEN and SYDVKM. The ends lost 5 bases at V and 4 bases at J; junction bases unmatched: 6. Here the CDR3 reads CASSTPTSGYNEQFF. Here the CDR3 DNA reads TGTGCCAGCAGTACACCGACTAGCGGATACAATGAGCAGTTCTTC.

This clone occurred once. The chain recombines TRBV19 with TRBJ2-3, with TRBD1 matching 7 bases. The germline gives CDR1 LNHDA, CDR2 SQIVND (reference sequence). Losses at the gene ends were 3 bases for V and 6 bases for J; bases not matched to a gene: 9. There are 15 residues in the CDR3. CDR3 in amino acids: CASSMGPTGLDTQYF. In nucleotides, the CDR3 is TGTGCCAGTAGTATGGGTCCGACAGGGTTGGATACGCAGTATTTT.

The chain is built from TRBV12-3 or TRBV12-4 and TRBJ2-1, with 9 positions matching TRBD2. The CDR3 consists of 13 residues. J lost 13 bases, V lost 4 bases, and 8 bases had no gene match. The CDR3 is CASSSGREGPQFF. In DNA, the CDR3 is TGTGCCAGCAGTTCCGGGCGGGAGGGCCCCCAGTTCTTC.

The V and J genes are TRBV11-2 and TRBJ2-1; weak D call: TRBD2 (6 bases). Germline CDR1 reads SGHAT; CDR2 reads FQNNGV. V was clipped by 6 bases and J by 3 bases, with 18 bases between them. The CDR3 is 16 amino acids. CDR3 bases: TGTGCCAGCAGGGATCCAAGGACTAACTACTACAATGAGCAGTTCTTC. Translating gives CASRDPRTNYYNEQFF.